This entry lists 19 T cell receptor beta chains sequenced from one sample in a study of T cells after yellow fever vaccination. MiXCR was run by TCRdb on the 5' RACE reads, yielding one entry per CDR3 protein. The data contain about 340,000 distinct CDR3 sequences, roughly an eighth of them seen just once; the ten biggest clones take up about 3%. The input for sequencing was CD4+ T cells sorted from PBMCs, taken 15 days after the yellow fever booster vaccination. These receptors all come from a young man who received the YFV17D yellow fever vaccine.

This clonotype was detected ten times or more. The chain's CDR3 is CASSPLTGVSSTDTQYF. The DNA for the CDR3 is TGTGCCAGCAGCCCGCTTACGGGAGTCTCGAGCACAGATACGCAGTATTTT. The V call is TRBV7-3, the J call TRBJ2-3, with TRBD2 as a possible D gene (6 bases). Germline loops: CDR1 SGHTA, CDR2 FQGTGA. The CDR3 is made up of 17 amino acids. Trimming took 5 bases from V and 0 from J, leaving 18 bases between them.

The chain employs TRBV5-1 and TRBJ2-5; 11 positions agree with TRBD2. This CDR3 comprises 15 residues. Germline values: CDR1 SGHRS, CDR2 YFSETQ. The V gene end was trimmed by 5 bases and the J gene end by 3 bases; junction bases not matched to a gene: 6. Here the CDR3 reads CASSNKGLAEETQYF. DNA of the CDR3: TGCGCCAGCAGTAATAAGGGACTAGCGGAAGAGACCCAGTACTTC.

The chain uses TRBV7-3 and TRBJ2-3; D not resolved. V lost 0 bases to trimming and J lost 3 bases, with 10 bases between them. The CDR3 runs 15 residues. The germline V gene encodes CDR1 SGHTA and CDR2 FQGTGA. CDR3 nucleotide sequence: TGTGCCAGCAGCTTAACAGGTCCTCTTACAGATACGCAGTATTTT. This encodes CASSLTGPLTDTQYF.

This clonotype was seen only a few times. This chain connects TRBV10-3 to TRBJ2-3; possible D gene TRBD2, 5 bases. Per germline, CDR1 ENHRY and CDR2 SYGVKD. Deletions cut 7 bases from V and 4 bases from J, with 18 bases between. This CDR3 contains 15 residues. For the CDR3, the DNA is TGTGCCATCAAACGCGGAGAGGCGGGCGCAGATACGCAGTATTTT. Translation: CAIKRGEAGADTQYF.

This clonotype was detected a few times. The chain links TRBV6-5 to TRBJ1-3; 7 positions match TRBD1. CDR3 size: 15 residues. V was clipped by 5 bases and J by 0 bases; unmatched bases: 4. CDR1 is MNHEY, CDR2 SVGAGI, per germline. In nucleotides, the CDR3 is TGTGCCAGCAGTCTACAGGGGTTCTCTGGAAACACCATATATTTT. As protein: CASSLQGFSGNTIYF.

The V gene is TRBV6-1, the J gene TRBJ1-4; the D is unclear. Per germline, CDR1 MNHNS and CDR2 SASEGT. CDR3 length: 14 amino acids. Trimming removed 6 bases at V and 8 bases at J, with 16 bases between. CDR3 region: CASRPARMGEKLFF. In DNA, the CDR3 is TGTGCCAGCAGGCCAGCTCGGATGGGGGAAAAACTGTTTTTT.

The chain carries TRBV30 and TRBJ1-1; 9 nucleotides align to TRBD1. CDR1 and CDR2 (germline): GTSNPN, SVGIG (reference sequence). CDR3 length equals 15 residues. V trimming: 3 bases; J trimming: 3 bases; junction bases outside the gene matches: 8. CDR3 amino acids: CAWSAGTGKDTEAFF. In DNA form, the CDR3 reads TGTGCCTGGAGCGCCGGGACAGGGAAGGACACTGAAGCTTTCTTT.

This clonotype was picked up a small number of times. This chain connects TRBV7-8 to TRBJ2-1; TRBD2 matches 7 bases. Germline V gene sequence: CDR1 SGHVS, CDR2 FQNEAQ. The CDR3 has 15 residues. J was trimmed by 0 bases and V by 5 bases; bases with no gene match: 4. The CDR3 loop is CASSPGGTSYNEQFF. As DNA, the CDR3 is TGTGCCAGCAGCCCCGGGGGGACCTCCTACAATGAGCAGTTCTTC.

This clonotype was seen many times. The V call is TRBV20-1, the J call TRBJ2-7; 12 bases fit TRBD2. This CDR3 has 15 amino acids. The germline CDR1 and CDR2 sequences are DFQATT and SNEGSKA (reference sequence). With 6 bases clipped from V and 0 bases from J, the junction kept 6 bases outside the gene matches. The CDR3 protein is CSAPLAGGPSYEQYF. The CDR3 DNA reads as TGCAGTGCGCCACTAGCGGGGGGACCCTCCTACGAGCAGTACTTC.

The table lists this clonotype with many counts. CDR3 region: CATRGSGGDYEQYF. The DNA for the CDR3 is TGTGCCACCCGTGGGAGTGGGGGAGACTACGAGCAGTACTTC. This chain uses TRBV10-3 with TRBJ2-7; D assignment may be TRBD1 or TRBD2 (5 bases each). The germline V gene has CDR1 ENHRY and CDR2 SYGVKD. V was pared by 10 bases and J by 3 bases, with 19 bases between. This CDR3 is built from 14 residues.

CDR3 in amino acids: CASSPGWTDMNTEAFF. The DNA of the CDR3 is TGCGCCAGCAGCCCGGGATGGACAGACATGAACACTGAAGCTTTCTTT. The chain couples TRBV5-1 to TRBJ1-1; tentatively, D is TRBD1 (6 bases). V dropped 4 bases and J dropped 0 bases, with 16 bases sitting between them. This CDR3 comprises 16 residues. Germline values: CDR1 SGHRS, CDR2 YFSETQ. The variable domain in full, completed from reference TRBV5-1 and TRBJ1-1, reads KAGVTQTPRYLIKTRGQQVTLSCSPISGHRSVSWYQQTPGQGLQFLFEYFSETQRNKGNFPGRFSGRQFSNSRSEMNVSTLELGDSALYLCASSPGWTDMNTEAFFGQGTRLTVV.

This clonotype came up a few times. The V call is TRBV4-1, the J call TRBJ2-5; perhaps TRBD1 as D (6 bases). Trimming cost V 1 base and J 9 bases, with 18 bases left between them. Per the germline V gene, CDR1 is MGHRA and CDR2 is YSYEKL. The CDR3 contains 15 residues. DNA of the CDR3: TGCGCCAGCAGCCAAGGGCAGGGGCCGTTTGGGGCCCAGTACTTC. Its protein product is CASSQGQGPFGAQYF.

The table lists this clonotype with a few counts. The rearrangement joins TRBV6-6 to TRBJ1-5; D is possibly TRBD1 (5 bases). Germline CDR1 and CDR2: MNHNY and SVGAGI (reference sequence). V lost 7 bases and J lost 3, with 13 bases in between. The CDR3 is 14 residues long. CDR3 DNA sequence: TGTGCCAGCAATCAGGGATCCCCCAATCAGCCCCAGCATTTT. Amino acids: CASNQGSPNQPQHF.

This clonotype has a handful of counts. The rearrangement uses TRBV5-4 and TRBJ2-3, with D tentatively TRBD1 or TRBD2 (6 bases each). V shed 4 bases and J shed 4 bases, with 16 bases lying between them. CDR1 is SGHNT and CDR2 is YYREEE in the germline V gene (reference sequence). The CDR3 length is 15 residues. CDR3 protein: CASSLEGVRADTQYF. The CDR3 region has the DNA TGTGCCAGCAGCCTGGAGGGGGTACGCGCAGATACGCAGTATTTT.

This clonotype was seen many times. At one end, the junction sequence differs from germline, possibly due to a read error. This rearrangement joins TRBV5-1 to TRBJ2-5; D is ambiguous. CDR3 length: 13 residues. The germline CDR1 and CDR2 sequences are SGHRS and YFSETQ. The CDR3 sequence: CASSLPGGETQYF. CDR3 sequence (DNA): TGTGCCAGCAGCCTCCCCGGCGGAGAGACCCAGTACTTC.

This clonotype was counted a few times. The rearrangement uses TRBV15 and TRBJ2-1; 10 bases align to TRBD2. Germline lookup yields CDR1 LNHNV and CDR2 YYDKDF (reference sequence). The ends lost 4 bases at V and 11 bases at J; junction bases unmatched: 5. This CDR3 contains 13 residues. The DNA of the CDR3 is TGTGCCACCAGCAAAGAAGCGGGGGGGCAGCAGTTCTTC. Protein sequence: CATSKEAGGQQFF.

The rearrangement links TRBV20-1 to TRBJ2-3, with TRBD2 identical over 9 bases. CDR1 DFQATT and CDR2 SNEGSKA come from the germline V gene (reference sequence). The CDR3 sequence is 15 residues long. The junction had 5 bases not matched to a gene; V was cut back by 0 bases and J by 4 bases. The CDR3 bases are TGCAGTGCTAGAGATAGGACTAGCGTTCCAGATACGCAGTATTTT. Encoded protein: CSARDRTSVPDTQYF.

This clonotype was recorded many times. At one boundary the junction diverges from the germline segment, which might be a read error. The chain joins TRBV7-2 to TRBJ2-2, with a possible D match to TRBD1 (5 bases). Per the germline V gene, CDR1 is SGHTA and CDR2 is FQGNSA. The CDR3 is 14 residues long. The CDR3 sequence is CASSLGRNTGELFF. The CDR3 DNA sequence: TGCGCCAGCAGCTTGGGGCGGAACACCGGGGAGCTGTTTTTT.

The J gene is TRBJ1-6, the V gene TRBV6-5; D ambiguous. Germline loops: CDR1 MNHEY, CDR2 SVGAGI. CDR3 length: 20 amino acids. The ends were cut back, 3 bases at V and 10 bases at J, with 31 bases in the middle. The CDR3 loop is CASSYFSSGSFVGVGSPLHF. The DNA of the CDR3 is TGTGCCAGCAGTTATTTTTCATCGGGGTCTTTCGTGGGCGTAGGATCACCCCTCCACTTT.